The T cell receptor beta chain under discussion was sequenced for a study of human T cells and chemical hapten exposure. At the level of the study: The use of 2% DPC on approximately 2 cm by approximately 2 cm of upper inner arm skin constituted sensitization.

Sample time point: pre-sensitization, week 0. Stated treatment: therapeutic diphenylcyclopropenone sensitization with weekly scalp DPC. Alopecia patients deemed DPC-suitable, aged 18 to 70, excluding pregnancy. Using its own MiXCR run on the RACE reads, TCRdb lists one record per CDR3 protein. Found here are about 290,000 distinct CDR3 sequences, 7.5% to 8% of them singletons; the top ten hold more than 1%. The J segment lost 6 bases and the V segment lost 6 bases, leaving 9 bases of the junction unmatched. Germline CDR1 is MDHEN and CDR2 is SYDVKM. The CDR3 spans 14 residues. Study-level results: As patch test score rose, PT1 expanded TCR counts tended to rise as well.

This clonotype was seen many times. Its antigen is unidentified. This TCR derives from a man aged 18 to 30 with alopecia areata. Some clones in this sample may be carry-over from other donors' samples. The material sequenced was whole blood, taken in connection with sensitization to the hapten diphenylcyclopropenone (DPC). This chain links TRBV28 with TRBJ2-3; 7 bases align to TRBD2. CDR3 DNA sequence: TGTGCCAGCAGACCGGGGGGAAGAGCGGATACGCAGTATTTT. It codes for CASRPGGRADTQYF.